These 6 T cell receptor beta chains share one sample of origin, sequenced in a study of shared clonotypes between healthy human individuals. Terminally differentiated effector memory CD45RA+ cells were excluded by CCR7 positive selection of CD45RO-negative cells. Using immunoSEQ multiplex PCR, the repertoire was profiled, and TCRdb retains in-frame clones only, with some absent. The top ten clones hold less than 2% of a sample with around 1.9 million clones, 93% of them seen once. The sample was naive CD8+ T cells from PBMCs. The receptor set was obtained from a man aged 18 to 30 in good health. Some clones in this sample may be carry-over from other donors' samples.

The V gene is TRBV27, the J gene TRBJ1-1, with D unclear. CDR3 length equals 14 residues. V was clipped by 1 base and J by 4 bases, with 10 bases between them. The V gene's germline CDR1 is MNHEY and CDR2 SMNVEV (reference sequence). The CDR3 DNA reads TGTGCCAGCAGTTTATACGGGGTGGGCACTGAAGCTTTCTTT. As protein: CASSLYGVGTEAFF.

For this clone: This CDR3 is also generated by other DNA sequences in the sample. CDR3: CASSQETGYNSPLHF. In DNA form, the CDR3 reads TGCGCCAGCAGCCAAGAGACAGGGTACAATTCACCCCTCCACTTT. The gene calls are TRBV4-1 and TRBJ1-6; 7 bases line up with TRBD1. The CDR3 has 15 residues. The V gene's germline CDR1 is MGHRA and CDR2 YSYEKL. V shed 0 bases and J 7 bases; nucleotides not matched to a gene: 3.

The rearrangement uses TRBV13 and TRBJ2-7; D is possibly TRBD2 (5 bases). The V and J ends lost 6 bases and 1 base respectively, with 13 bases between them. The CDR3 runs to 14 residues. Germline-derived CDR1 and CDR2 are PRHDT and FYEKMQ (reference sequence). The CDR3, as DNA: TGTGCCAGCAGACCTTCTAGCAAATCCTACGAGCAGTACTTC. Amino acid sequence: CASRPSSKSYEQYF.

J is TRBJ2-1 and V is TRBV28; TRBD1 agrees at 7 bases. The germline V gene has CDR1 MDHEN and CDR2 SYDVKM. The V segment lost 5 bases and the J segment 2 bases; nucleotides outside the gene matches: 3. This CDR3 has 14 amino acids. The CDR3 DNA sequence: TGTGCCAGCAGTCAGGGGGTTCCCTACAATGAGCAGTTCTTC. This gives the protein CASSQGVPYNEQFF.

The rearrangement uses TRBV4-3 and TRBJ2-5; D may be TRBD2 (5 bases). Germline loops: CDR1 LGHNA, CDR2 YSLEER. Trimming took 4 bases from V and 3 from J, leaving 9 bases between them. The CDR3 sequence is 13 residues long. This CDR3 reads CASSLSGEETQYF. The CDR3 nucleotides read TGCGCCAGCAGCCTCAGCGGAGAAGAGACCCAGTACTTC.

The chain is built from TRBV30 and TRBJ2-7; possibly TRBD1 or TRBD2 for D (5 bases each). Germline V lookup: CDR1 GTSNPN, CDR2 SVGIG (reference sequence). V was shortened by 7 bases and J by 4 bases, with 20 bases between the two germline ends. This CDR3 comprises 14 residues. The DNA for the CDR3 is TGTGCCTTTAAATTGATGGGACGGACTTACGAGCAGTACTTC. As protein: CAFKLMGRTYEQYF.